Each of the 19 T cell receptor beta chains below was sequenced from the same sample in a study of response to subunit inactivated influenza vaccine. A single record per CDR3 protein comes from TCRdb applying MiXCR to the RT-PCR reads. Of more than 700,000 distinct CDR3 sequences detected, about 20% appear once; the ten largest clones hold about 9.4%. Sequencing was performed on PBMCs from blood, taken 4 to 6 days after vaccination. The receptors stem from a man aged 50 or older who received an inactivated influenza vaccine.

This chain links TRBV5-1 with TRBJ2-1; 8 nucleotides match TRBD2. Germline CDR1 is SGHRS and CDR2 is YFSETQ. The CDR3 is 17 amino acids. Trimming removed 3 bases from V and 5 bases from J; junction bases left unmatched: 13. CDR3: CASSWLVISGSNNEQFF. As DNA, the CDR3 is TGCGCCAGCAGCTGGTTGGTTATAAGCGGGAGTAACAATGAGCAGTTCTTC.

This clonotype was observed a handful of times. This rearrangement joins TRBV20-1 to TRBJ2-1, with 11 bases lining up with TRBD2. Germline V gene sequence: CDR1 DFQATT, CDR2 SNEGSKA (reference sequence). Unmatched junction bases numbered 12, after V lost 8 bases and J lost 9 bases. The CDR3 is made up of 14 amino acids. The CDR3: CSTQLAGALGEQFF. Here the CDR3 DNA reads TGCAGTACCCAACTAGCGGGGGCCCTCGGTGAGCAGTTCTTC.

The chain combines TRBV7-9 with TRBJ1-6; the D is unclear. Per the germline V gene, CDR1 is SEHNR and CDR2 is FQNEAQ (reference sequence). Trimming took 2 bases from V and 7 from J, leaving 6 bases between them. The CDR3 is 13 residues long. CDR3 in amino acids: CASSLSWNSPLHF. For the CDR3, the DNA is TGTGCCAGCAGCTTAAGTTGGAATTCACCCCTCCACTTT. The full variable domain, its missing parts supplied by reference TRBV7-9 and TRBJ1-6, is DTGVSQNPRHKITKRGQNVTFRCDPISEHNRLYWYRQTLGQGPEFLTYFQNEAQLEKSRLLSDRFSAERPKGSFSTLEIQRTEQGDSAMYLCASSLSWNSPLHFGNGTRLTVT.

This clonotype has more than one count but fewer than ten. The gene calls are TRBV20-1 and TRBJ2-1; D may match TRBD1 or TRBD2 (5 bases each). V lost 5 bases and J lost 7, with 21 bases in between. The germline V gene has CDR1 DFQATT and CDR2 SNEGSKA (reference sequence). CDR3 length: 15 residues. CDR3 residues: CSASVTPGRHNEQFF. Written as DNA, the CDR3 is TGCAGTGCTTCGGTAACCCCGGGACGCCATAATGAGCAGTTCTTC.

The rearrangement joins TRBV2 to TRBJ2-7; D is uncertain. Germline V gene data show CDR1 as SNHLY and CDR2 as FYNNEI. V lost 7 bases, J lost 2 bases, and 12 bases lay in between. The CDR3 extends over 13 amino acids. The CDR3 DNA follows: TGTGCCAGCACCAGGCAGGCCGCCTACGAGCAGTACTTC. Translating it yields CASTRQAAYEQYF.

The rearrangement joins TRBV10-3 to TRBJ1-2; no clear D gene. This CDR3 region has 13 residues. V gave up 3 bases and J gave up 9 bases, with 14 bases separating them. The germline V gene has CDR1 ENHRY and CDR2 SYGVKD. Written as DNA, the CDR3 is TGTGCCATCAGTGATCCGGTCGGGGTGCGCTACACCTTC. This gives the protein CAISDPVGVRYTF.

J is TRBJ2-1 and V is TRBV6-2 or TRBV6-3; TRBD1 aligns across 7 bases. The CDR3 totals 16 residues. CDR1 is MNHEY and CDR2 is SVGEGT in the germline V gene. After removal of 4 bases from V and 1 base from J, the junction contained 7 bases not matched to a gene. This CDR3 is CASSFFPGQSYNEQFF. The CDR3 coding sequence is TGTGCCAGCAGTTTTTTCCCGGGACAGTCCTACAATGAGCAGTTCTTC.

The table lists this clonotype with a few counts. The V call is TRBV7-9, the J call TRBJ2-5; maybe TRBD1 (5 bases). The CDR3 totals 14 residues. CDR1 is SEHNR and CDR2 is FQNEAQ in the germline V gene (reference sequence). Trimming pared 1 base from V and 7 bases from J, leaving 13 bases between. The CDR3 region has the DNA TGTGCCAGCAGCTTAGGTGCAGGGCGTGGGACCCAGTACTTC. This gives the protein CASSLGAGRGTQYF.

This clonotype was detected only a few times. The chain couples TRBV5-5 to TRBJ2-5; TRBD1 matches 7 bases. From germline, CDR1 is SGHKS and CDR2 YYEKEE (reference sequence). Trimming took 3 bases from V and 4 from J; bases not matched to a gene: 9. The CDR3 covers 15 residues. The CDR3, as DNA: TGTGCCAGCAGCTACCTAGGACAGGATCGAGAGACCCAGTACTTC. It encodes CASSYLGQDRETQYF.

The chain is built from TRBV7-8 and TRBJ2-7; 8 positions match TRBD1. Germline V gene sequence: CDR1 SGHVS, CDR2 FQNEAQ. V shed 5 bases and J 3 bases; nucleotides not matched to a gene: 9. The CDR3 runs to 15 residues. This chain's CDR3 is CASSHRGTGDYEQYF. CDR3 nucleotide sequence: TGTGCCAGCAGCCACCGGGGGACAGGTGACTACGAGCAGTACTTC.

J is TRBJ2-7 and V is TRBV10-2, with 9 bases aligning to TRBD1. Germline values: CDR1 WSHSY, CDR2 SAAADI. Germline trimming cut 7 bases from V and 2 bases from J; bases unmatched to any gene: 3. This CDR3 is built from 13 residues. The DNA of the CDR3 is TGCGCCAGCAAGGGACAGGGACCCTACGAGCAGTACTTC. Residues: CASKGQGPYEQYF.

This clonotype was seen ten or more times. CDR3 coding DNA: TGTGCCAGCAGAAAGGGACAGGGATACGAGCAGTACTTC. Protein: CASRKGQGYEQYF. The genes are TRBV6-6 and TRBJ2-7, with 9 nucleotides matching TRBD1. Germline loops: CDR1 MNHNY, CDR2 SVGAGI (reference sequence). The junction had 4 bases not matched to a gene; V was cut back by 6 bases and J by 4 bases. The length of the CDR3 is 13 residues.

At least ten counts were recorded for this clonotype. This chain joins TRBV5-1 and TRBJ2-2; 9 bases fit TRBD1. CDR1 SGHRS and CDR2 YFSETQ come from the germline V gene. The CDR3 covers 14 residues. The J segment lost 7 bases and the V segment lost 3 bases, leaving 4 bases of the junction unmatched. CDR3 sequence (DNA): TGCGCCAGCAGCTCGGGACAGGGTGTCGGGGAGCTGTTTTTT. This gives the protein CASSSGQGVGELFF.

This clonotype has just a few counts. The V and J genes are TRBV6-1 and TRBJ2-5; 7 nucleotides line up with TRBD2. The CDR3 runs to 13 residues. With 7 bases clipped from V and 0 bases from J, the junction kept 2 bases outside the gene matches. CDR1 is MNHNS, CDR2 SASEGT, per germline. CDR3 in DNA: TGTGCCAGCACCGGGACTAACCAAGAGACCCAGTACTTC. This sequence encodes CASTGTNQETQYF.

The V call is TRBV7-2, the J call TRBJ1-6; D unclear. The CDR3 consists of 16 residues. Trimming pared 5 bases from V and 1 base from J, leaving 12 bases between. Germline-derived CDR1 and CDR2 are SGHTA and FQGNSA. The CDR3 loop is CASSPGGISYNSPLHF. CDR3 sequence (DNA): TGTGCCAGCAGCCCCGGAGGGATTTCCTATAATTCACCCCTCCACTTT.

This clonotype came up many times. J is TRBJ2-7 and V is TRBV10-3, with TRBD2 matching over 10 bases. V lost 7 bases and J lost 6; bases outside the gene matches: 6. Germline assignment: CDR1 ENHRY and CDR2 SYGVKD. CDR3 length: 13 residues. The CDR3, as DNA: TGTGCCATCACCCAGCGGGAGGGGGGCGAGCAGTACTTC. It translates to CAITQREGGEQYF.

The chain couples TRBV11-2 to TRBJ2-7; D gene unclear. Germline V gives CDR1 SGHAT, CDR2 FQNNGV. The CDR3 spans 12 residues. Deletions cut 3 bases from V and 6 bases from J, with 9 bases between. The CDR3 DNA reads TGTGCCAGCAGCTTGGGATACGCCGAGCAGTACTTC. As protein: CASSLGYAEQYF.

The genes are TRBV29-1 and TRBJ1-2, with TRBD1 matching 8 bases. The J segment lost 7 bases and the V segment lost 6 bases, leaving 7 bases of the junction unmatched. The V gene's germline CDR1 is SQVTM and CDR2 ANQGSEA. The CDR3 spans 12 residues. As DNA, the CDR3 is TGCAGCGTGGAGGACAGGGAGGGTGGCTACACCTTC. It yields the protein CSVEDREGGYTF.

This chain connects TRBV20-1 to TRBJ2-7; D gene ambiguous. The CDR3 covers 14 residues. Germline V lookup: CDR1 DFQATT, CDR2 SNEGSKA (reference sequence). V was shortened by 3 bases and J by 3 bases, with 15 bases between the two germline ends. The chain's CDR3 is CSASSPSSFYEQYF. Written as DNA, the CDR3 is TGCAGTGCTAGTAGCCCGAGCTCCTTCTACGAGCAGTACTTC.